A single sample is the source of the 2 T cell receptor beta chains below, sequenced in a study of glioma-infiltrating T cells. Amplification of TCR alpha and beta CDR3 regions from RNA used iRepertoire nested multiplex PCR. TCRdb reprocessed the multiplex PCR reads via MiXCR and lists one record per CDR3 protein. The profile covers more than 350,000 distinct CDR3 sequences, with around 45% appearing a single time and around 12% taken by the ten largest. The sample consisted of glioma tissue, nonneoplastic brain tissue, or PBMCs (not recorded which). These receptors came from a human donor with low-grade glioma or glioblastoma, undergoing nonglioma brain surgery, or in good health (not recorded which).

This clonotype was detected only a few times. This chain joins TRBV28 and TRBJ2-7; 8 bases map to TRBD2. Germline V CDR1 and CDR2: MDHEN, SYDVKM. CDR3 size: 15 residues. Trimming removed 2 bases from V and 2 bases from J; junction bases left unmatched: 5. The CDR3 sequence: CASSLSGTRAYEQYF. The CDR3 DNA reads TGTGCCAGCAGTTTAAGTGGGACTAGAGCCTACGAGCAGTACTTC. Filled out from reference TRBV28 and TRBJ2-7, the complete variable domain reads DVKVTQSSRYLVKRTGEKVFLECVQDMDHENMFWYRQDPGLGLRLIYFSYDVKMKEKGDIPEGYSVSREKKERFSLILESASTNQTSMYLCASSLSGTRAYEQYFGPGTRLTVT.

Turning to this clonotype: One junction end disagrees with the germline gene, perhaps due to a read error. This sequence joins TRBV20-1 and TRBJ2-1; D not certain. The CDR3 is 12 residues long. Germline-derived CDR1 and CDR2 are DFQATT and SNEGSKA (reference sequence). The CDR3 loop is CSARERKFEQLF. The CDR3 bases are TGCAGTGCTAGAGAGCGGAAGTTTGAGCAGTTATTC.